One and the same sample provided the 21 T cell receptor beta chains below, sequenced in a study of blood T cell repertoires in COVID-19. Repertoires were generated with immunoSEQ multiplex PCR, while TCRdb's copy carries only in-frame clones and drops some. The data hold fewer than 350,000 clones, with around 85% observed a single time. Sequenced material: peripheral blood. The receptors shown here come from a woman aged 25 to 39 with COVID-19, enrolled during active disease.

The chain combines TRBV29-1 with TRBJ1-2; 9 bases line up with TRBD1. CDR1 is SQVTM, CDR2 ANQGSEA, per germline. With 6 bases clipped from V and 2 bases from J, the junction kept 4 bases outside the gene matches. The CDR3 extends over 13 amino acids. The CDR3 loop is CSVRQGVNYGYTF. In DNA form, the CDR3 reads TGCAGCGTCCGACAGGGGGTGAACTATGGCTACACCTTC.

A remark on this clone: Here the CDR3 omits its conserved ending phenylalanine or tryptophan, so a read error is the likely source. It is unclear where the CDR3 begins or ends on the DNA, so no DNA is shown, and the CDR3 is as TCRdb lists it. The CDR3: CANSVQVG. J is TRBJ1-3 and V is TRBV6-4; the DNA was not compared with TRBD1, the D call given in the table. Germline lookup yields CDR1 MRHNA and CDR2 SNTAGT. The CDR3 is made up of 8 amino acids, end residues included.

This clone has just a few counts. The chain couples TRBV30 to TRBJ2-3; D is perhaps TRBD2 (6 bases). The CDR3 is 15 amino acids. Trimming removed 0 bases at V and 0 bases at J, with 10 bases between. Per the germline V gene, CDR1 is GTSNPN and CDR2 is SVGIG (reference sequence). The CDR3 DNA is TGTGCCTGGAGTGTACTCGGGGGTAGCACAGATACGCAGTATTTT. It yields the protein CAWSVLGGSTDTQYF.

V and J are TRBV11-3 and TRBJ2-7; D unclear. The V end was cut by 4 bases, the J end by 0 bases, with 16 bases between. The CDR3 has 16 amino acids. Germline V CDR1 and CDR2: SGHNT, YENEEA. The CDR3 sequence is CASSSREDGSSYEQYF. CDR3 DNA sequence: TGTGCCAGCAGCTCGAGAGAAGATGGTAGCTCCTACGAGCAGTACTTC.

The CDR3 here is CASSPYWGDPTTDTQYF. As DNA, the CDR3 is TGCGCCAGCAGCCCCTATTGGGGGGACCCAACCACAGATACGCAGTATTTT. The chain is built from TRBV4-1 and TRBJ2-3, with D possibly matching TRBD2 (6 bases). V shed 4 bases and J shed 2 bases, with 19 bases lying between them. From germline, CDR1 is MGHRA and CDR2 YSYEKL. There are 17 residues in the CDR3.

This chain joins TRBV2 and TRBJ1-3, with D unresolved. Per the germline V gene, CDR1 is SNHLY and CDR2 is FYNNEI. Between the trimmed V and J ends, which lost 6 bases and 3 bases, there was a span of 12 bases. The CDR3 contains 14 residues. CDR3 nucleotide sequence: TGTGCCAGCAGGGCGGGTCTGGGTGGAAACACCATATATTTT. Protein: CASRAGLGGNTIYF.

The chain has TRBV11-2 and TRBJ2-7; TRBD1 matches 8 bases. Germline CDR1 and CDR2: SGHAT and FQNNGV. V lost 4 bases and J lost 3; bases outside the gene matches: 5. This CDR3 is built from 14 residues. CDR3 sequence (DNA): TGTGCCAGCAGCTCAGGGGGCATTTACTACGAGCAGTACTTC. It translates to CASSSGGIYYEQYF.

The chain links TRBV6-6 to TRBJ2-2; 8 nucleotides line up with TRBD2. The germline CDR1 and CDR2 sequences are MNHNY and SVGAGI (reference sequence). V lost 5 bases, J lost 1 base, and 9 bases stayed unmatched. The CDR3 contains 17 residues. The CDR3 sequence: CASSPTQRGRNTGELFF. CDR3 bases: TGTGCCAGCAGTCCCACCCAGCGGGGGCGGAACACCGGGGAGCTGTTTTTT.

The chain links TRBV7-9 to TRBJ1-1; 8 nucleotides line up with TRBD1. The germline gives CDR1 SEHNR, CDR2 FQNEAQ (reference sequence). J was trimmed by 1 base and V by 3 bases; bases with no gene match: 4. The CDR3 totals 15 residues. CDR3 DNA sequence: TGTGCCAGCAGCTTTCAAGACAGGGGGAACACTGAAGCTTTCTTT. Translating it yields CASSFQDRGNTEAFF.

In its sample, this clone was seen a few times. This rearrangement joins TRBV9 to TRBJ2-4; D possibly corresponds to TRBD1 (6 bases). Germline loops: CDR1 SGDLS, CDR2 YYNGEE. V gave up 10 bases and J gave up 2 bases, with 16 bases separating them. CDR3 size: 14 residues. This chain's CDR3 is CAEPKGETKNIQYF. In DNA, the CDR3 is TGTGCCGAGCCCAAGGGGGAGACCAAAAACATTCAGTACTTC.

J is TRBJ1-1 and V is TRBV6-4; possible D gene TRBD1, 6 bases. CDR1 is MRHNA, CDR2 SNTAGT, per germline. V was shortened by 6 bases and J by 1 base, with 15 bases between the two germline ends. The CDR3 covers 15 residues. This chain's CDR3 is CASRALPQGNTEAFF. The CDR3 nucleotides read TGTGCCAGCAGGGCGCTCCCACAGGGGAACACTGAAGCTTTCTTT.

The chain is built from TRBV4-1 and TRBJ1-3; D is perhaps TRBD1 (5 bases). CDR1 and CDR2 from the germline V gene are MGHRA and YSYEKL. This CDR3 contains 14 residues. V shed 0 bases and J shed 3 bases, with 6 bases lying between them. The CDR3 DNA follows: TGCGCCAGCAGCCAAGACAGGGTTGGAAACACCATATATTTT. Its protein is CASSQDRVGNTIYF.

This sequence joins TRBV10-3 and TRBJ1-5; a possible D gene is TRBD1 (6 bases). This CDR3 is built from 15 residues. Germline V gives CDR1 ENHRY, CDR2 SYGVKD. The V end lost 3 bases, the J end lost 2 bases, and 11 bases lay between the germline ends. The CDR3 coding sequence is TGTGCCATCAGTGAAGCCAGGGGAGGCAATCAGCCCCAGCATTTT. Encoded protein: CAISEARGGNQPQHF.

The chain links TRBV6-5 to TRBJ2-7; tentative D call: TRBD2 (6 bases). The germline gives CDR1 MNHEY, CDR2 SVGAGI. The CDR3 totals 12 residues. The V gene lost 2 bases and the J gene lost 7 bases, with 9 bases spanning the gap. CDR3 in amino acids: CASSYGGVEQYF. CDR3 nucleotides: TGTGCCAGCAGTTACGGAGGGGTTGAGCAGTACTTC.

V usage is TRBV24-1 and J usage is TRBJ2-2; 7 nucleotides match TRBD1. Trimming took 2 bases from V and 4 from J; bases not matched to a gene: 6. The CDR3 runs 16 residues. CDR1 KGHDR and CDR2 SFDVKD come from the germline V gene. CDR3 coding DNA: TGTGCCACCAGTGATTCCGGGACAGACCTCACCGGGGAGCTGTTTTTT. Its protein product is CATSDSGTDLTGELFF.

The rearrangement links TRBV4-1 to TRBJ2-4; 14 nucleotides line up with TRBD2. The length of the CDR3 is 18 residues. With 4 bases clipped from V and 0 bases from J, the junction kept 5 bases outside the gene matches. Germline V gene sequence: CDR1 MGHRA, CDR2 YSYEKL. The CDR3 region has the DNA TGCGCCAGCAGCCCGGGACTAGCGGGGGTGCTAGCCAAAAACATTCAGTACTTC. Encoded protein: CASSPGLAGVLAKNIQYF.

The genes are TRBV7-9 and TRBJ2-3; 14 bases fit TRBD2. V was clipped by 3 bases and J by 5 bases; unmatched bases: 1. Germline CDR1 is SEHNR and CDR2 is FQNEAQ (reference sequence). The CDR3 runs 15 residues. CDR3 protein: CASSLGTSGGDTQYF. The CDR3 nucleotides are TGTGCCAGCAGCTTGGGGACTAGCGGGGGAGATACGCAGTATTTT.

The CDR3 protein is CASSLARGRGEKLFF. The CDR3 DNA reads TGCGCCAGCAGCTTGGCGCGTGGGAGAGGTGAAAAACTGTTTTTT. The J gene is TRBJ1-4, the V gene TRBV5-1; D gene ambiguous. The CDR3 contains 15 residues. The V gene's germline CDR1 is SGHRS and CDR2 YFSETQ. The V end lost 0 bases, the J end lost 7 bases, and 13 bases lay between the germline ends. Complete variable domain (other parts from reference TRBV5-1 and TRBJ1-4): KAGVTQTPRYLIKTRGQQVTLSCSPISGHRSVSWYQQTPGQGLQFLFEYFSETQRNKGNFPGRFSGRQFSNSRSEMNVSTLELGDSALYLCASSLARGRGEKLFFGSGTQLSVL.

This clone was detected only once. V gene TRBV2 combines with J gene TRBJ2-5; 8 bases map to TRBD1. The CDR3 is 14 amino acids. The V segment lost 7 bases and the J segment 1 base; nucleotides outside the gene matches: 5. Germline values: CDR1 SNHLY, CDR2 FYNNEI. For the CDR3, the DNA is TGTGCCAGCAATGGAGGACAGGGCCAAGAGACCCAGTACTTC. It is translated as CASNGGQGQETQYF. Using reference TRBV2 and TRBJ2-5 for the parts outside the CDR3, the full variable domain is EPEVTQTPSHQVTQMGQEVILRCVPISNHLYFYWYRQILGQKVEFLVSFYNNEISEKSEIFDDQFSVERPDGSNFTLKIRSTKLEDSAMYFCASNGGQGQETQYFGPGTRLLVL.

V gene TRBV6-5 combines with J gene TRBJ2-3; D not certain. V shed 5 bases and J shed 0 bases, with 6 bases lying between them. The CDR3 runs to 13 residues. Germline CDR1 reads MNHEY; CDR2 reads SVGAGI. The CDR3 DNA reads TGTGCCAGCAGTACCTACAGCACAGATACGCAGTATTTT. This sequence encodes CASSTYSTDTQYF.

The chain recombines TRBV9 with TRBJ1-5; D is unresolved. The CDR3 has 14 residues. V was shortened by 0 bases and J by 5 bases, with 9 bases between the two germline ends. Germline CDR1 SGDLS, CDR2 YYNGEE. This CDR3 reads CASSVDAYDQPQHF. CDR3 in DNA: TGTGCCAGCAGCGTAGATGCGTACGATCAGCCCCAGCATTTT.